Sequencing of this TCR beta chain was carried out in a study of cytomegalovirus exposure and HLA in healthy donors. General study results and limits: What a later analysis showed was that several of the most significant clusters appeared linked to common viral pathogens. In an earlier analysis, in 540 or so donors, most V segments appeared productive either ~87% or ~30% of the time.

Healthy bone marrow donors formed the donor group. With regard to this clone: What it recognizes is unknown.

Researchers ran the PCR with 60 Vbeta and 13 Jbeta primers. This table comes from immunoSEQ multiplex PCR, and its TCRdb copy is limited to in-frame clones, with some not included. This sample has roughly 190,000 clones, with 70% to 80% found just once. The germline V gene has CDR1 SNHLY and CDR2 FYNNEI. CDR3 length equals 15 residues. Trimming shortened V by 1 base and J by 2 bases, and 11 bases separated the two germline ends. The clonotype originates from a woman aged 50 to 60 in good health and CMV-seronegative. V is TRBV2 and J is TRBJ1-2; maybe TRBD1 (5 bases). Sequences were obtained from PBMCs. The CDR3 spells CASSEVRQHNYGYTF. Here the CDR3 DNA reads TGTGCCAGCAGTGAAGTGAGACAGCACAACTATGGCTACACCTTC.